The 14 T cell receptor beta chains below were found in one sample sequenced in a study of T cells in Graves' hyperthyroidism and ophthalmopathy. The TCR beta CDR3 regions underwent amplification using RNA transcripts as the source. RT-PCR in the first round (using the HTBI primer set) targeted the TCR CDR3. TCRdb processed the multiplex PCR reads anew with MiXCR; each CDR3 protein has one entry. This sample has around 360,000 distinct CDR3 sequences, with about 15% found just once. The specimen was blood. The receptors were gathered from a woman in her sixties with Graves' ophthalmopathy.

In this sample, this clonotype turned up many times. This sequence joins TRBV24-1 and TRBJ2-3, with a weak D call TRBD1 (7 bases). Trimming shortened V by 2 bases and J by 2 bases, and 22 bases separated the two germline ends. CDR1 is KGHDR and CDR2 is SFDVKD in the germline V gene. The CDR3 totals 19 residues. For the CDR3, the DNA is TGTGCCACCAGTGATTCCTCCGGGCAGGGGGGCTTCTTCACAGATACGCAGTATTTT. Protein sequence: CATSDSSGQGGFFTDTQYF.

This clonotype was found a few times. This rearrangement joins TRBV28 to TRBJ2-5, with TRBD2 identical over 11 bases. Germline CDR1 and CDR2: MDHEN and SYDVKM. The CDR3 spans 15 residues. V was clipped by 6 bases and J by 4 bases; unmatched bases: 7. The DNA for the CDR3 is TGTGCCAGCAGCAATAGCGGGAGGGCCGCAGAGACCCAGTACTTC. This translates into CASSNSGRAAETQYF.

This clonotype was detected only a few times. V is TRBV6-5 and J is TRBJ2-1; TRBD2 matches 13 bases. Germline V CDR1 and CDR2: MNHEY, SVGAGI. The V segment lost 5 bases and the J segment 7 bases; nucleotides outside the gene matches: 14. CDR3 size: 18 residues. CDR3 loop: CASSTRGTSGTSGNEQFF. In nucleotides, the CDR3 is TGTGCCAGCAGTACTCGGGGGACTAGCGGGACTTCAGGGAATGAGCAGTTCTTC.

This clonotype was detected many times. This rearrangement joins TRBV5-8 to TRBJ1-2; a possible D gene is TRBD1 (5 bases). This CDR3 has 15 residues. V was cut by 2 bases and J by 3 bases, with 14 bases left in between. Per germline, CDR1 SGHTS and CDR2 YDEGEE. CDR3 DNA sequence: TGTGCCAGCAGCTTTTGGGGGTTGCGGGACTATGGCTACACCTTC. Translated: CASSFWGLRDYGYTF.

The table lists this clonotype with many counts. CDR3 nucleotides: TGTGCCAGCAGCTTGAGGGTTCGACAGGGTCAAGAGACCCAGTACTTC. It is translated as CASSLRVRQGQETQYF. The V and J genes are TRBV5-4 and TRBJ2-5; 7 nucleotides align to TRBD1. CDR3 size: 16 residues. V shed 1 base and J 2 bases; nucleotides not matched to a gene: 8. Germline lookup yields CDR1 SGHNT and CDR2 YYREEE (reference sequence).

Many counts were recorded for this clonotype. This chain uses TRBV28 with TRBJ1-3, with D hard to call. The V end was cut by 2 bases, the J end by 7 bases, with 21 bases between. The germline gives CDR1 MDHEN, CDR2 SYDVKM. CDR3 length: 17 amino acids. The CDR3 nucleotides are TGTGCCAGCAGTTTAACTTCTCCGCTCCTTGAAGGGAACACCATATATTTT. Encoded protein: CASSLTSPLLEGNTIYF.

This clonotype was picked up many times. This rearrangement joins TRBV9 to TRBJ2-1; 10 positions match TRBD2. The CDR3 is 15 amino acids. After removal of 0 bases from V and 8 bases from J, the junction contained 5 bases not matched to a gene. Germline V CDR1 and CDR2: SGDLS, YYNGEE. CDR3 in amino acids: CASSVATSGSYEQFF. The CDR3 nucleotides are TGTGCCAGCAGCGTAGCGACTAGCGGGTCCTATGAGCAGTTCTTC.

This clonotype was recorded at least ten times. V usage is TRBV4-1 and J usage is TRBJ2-5; a weak D match, TRBD2 (6 bases). CDR3 length: 14 residues. The V end was cut by 4 bases, the J end by 0 bases, with 9 bases between. Germline V gene lookup returns CDR1 MGHRA and CDR2 YSYEKL. The DNA for the CDR3 is TGCGCCAGCAGCCCTCGGGGGAACCAAGAGACCCAGTACTTC. As protein: CASSPRGNQETQYF.

This chain links TRBV5-6 with TRBJ2-5; 11 positions match TRBD2. The CDR3 is made up of 17 amino acids. Losses at the gene ends were 10 bases for V and 5 bases for J; bases not matched to a gene: 19. CDR1 and CDR2 from the germline V gene are SGHDT and YYEEEE. DNA for the CDR3: TGTGCCCGATCTAAGCAGAGGACTAGCGGGTCCGGGGAGACCCAGTACTTC. Protein: CARSKQRTSGSGETQYF.

This clonotype was recorded many times. This chain joins TRBV13 and TRBJ2-5; D might be TRBD2 (7 bases). Trimming removed 4 bases from V and 2 bases from J, with 17 bases in between. CDR3 length equals 16 residues. Germline V gene sequence: CDR1 PRHDT, CDR2 FYEKMQ (reference sequence). The CDR3 sequence: CASSYSRGARQETQYF. The DNA for the CDR3 is TGTGCCAGCAGCTACAGTCGGGGGGCGCGGCAAGAGACCCAGTACTTC.

Turning to this clonotype: Just one base apart from a much larger clone, this may be a read error. Lacking the conserved final phenylalanine or tryptophan, this CDR3 likely reflects a read error. The chain uses TRBV12-3 or TRBV12-4 and TRBJ1-6; a possible D gene is TRBD1 (5 bases). The CDR3 has 15 residues. V lost 3 bases to trimming and J lost 6 bases, with 12 bases between them. CDR3 sequence (DNA): TGTGCCAGCAGTTTGGATCGGGGCATTAATTCACCCCTCCACCTT. Its protein is CASSLDRGINSPLHL.

V and J are TRBV19 and TRBJ2-1; no firm D call. V lost 8 bases to trimming and J lost 8 bases, with 16 bases between them. Per germline, CDR1 LNHDA and CDR2 SQIVND (reference sequence). There are 13 residues in the CDR3. The CDR3 DNA reads as TGTGCCAGTCTGACTCACGTTGGGGATGAGCAGTTCTTC. This sequence encodes CASLTHVGDEQFF.

This clonotype was seen more than once but under ten times. The chain links TRBV7-9 to TRBJ2-5; TRBD1 agrees at 10 bases. Trimming took 5 bases from V and 4 from J; bases not matched to a gene: 4. Germline assignment: CDR1 SEHNR and CDR2 FQNEAQ (reference sequence). The CDR3 sequence is 14 residues long. CDR3 sequence reads: CASSARDRGETQYF. The DNA for the CDR3 is TGTGCCAGCAGCGCGCGGGACAGGGGAGAGACCCAGTACTTC. Combining the CDR3 with reference TRBV7-9 and TRBJ2-5 gives the whole variable domain DTGVSQNPRHKITKRGQNVTFRCDPISEHNRLYWYRQTLGQGPEFLTYFQNEAQLEKSRLLSDRFSAERPKGSFSTLEIQRTEQGDSAMYLCASSARDRGETQYFGPGTRLLVL.

The CDR3 DNA is TGTGCCAGTAGTATAGATTGGAAGGGGGCGCCCCTGAACACTGAAGCTTTCTTT. It specifies CASSIDWKGAPLNTEAFF. V is TRBV19 and J is TRBJ1-1; 7 nucleotides align to TRBD1. CDR1 is LNHDA, CDR2 SQIVND, per germline (reference sequence). V lost 0 bases, J lost 0 bases, and 10 bases stayed unmatched. The CDR3 is made up of 18 amino acids.